Listed below are T cell receptor beta chains from one sample, sequenced in a study of vaccination effects on CD4 cells after COVID-19. Clones were sequenced by immunoSEQ multiplex PCR, and TCRdb holds only the in-frame ones, with some missing. The data contain tens of thousands of clones, around 67% of them singletons. Antigens of these TCRs are unknown. The starting material was CD4+ T cells from PBMCs cultured with HCoV-NL63 spike peptides, obtained after COVID-19 vaccination. These receptors originate from a human donor who received a COVID-19 vaccine. The conserved cysteine and the conserved F or W are not part of the CDR3 here. A D gene is named only where the DNA matches it firmly.

>TRBV27|.|TRBJ2-1
ASSLRASSYNEQF
>TRBV5-1|.|TRBJ2-7
ASGETNNYEQY
>TRBV14|.|TRBJ1-3
ASSPGHSGNTIY
>TRBV24-1|.|TRBJ1-1
ATRGSNTEAF
>TRBV7-2|.|TRBJ2-2
ASSLAPTGNTGELF
>TRBV10-3|.|TRBJ1-1
AISEPTLKVAF
>TRBV12-5|.|TRBJ2-3
ASAIGSTDTQY
>TRBV18|.|TRBJ1-2
ASSLRGSDGYT
>TRBV5-1|TRBD2|TRBJ2-5
ASSLEIAGGTQY
>TRBV18|TRBD2|TRBJ2-1
ASSPGLAGDLF
>TRBV29-1|.|TRBJ1-2
SALLPNYGYT
>TRBV6-1|TRBD2|TRBJ2-1
ASSESAGGYREQF
>TRBV5-1|TRBD1|TRBJ1-1
ASSPGTGGETEAF
>TRBV6-5|.|TRBJ1-6
ASSYSGKDSPLH
>TRBV19|.|TRBJ1-5
ASNLQGRNQPQH
>TRBV7-2|.|TRBJ2-2
ASSSFGQWNTGELF
>TRBV4-2|TRBD1|TRBJ1-4
ASSPRQGNEKLF
>TRBV5-1|TRBD2|TRBJ2-7
ASSFLTSGAAYEQY
>TRBV15|.|TRBJ1-5
ATSRDLGRRYQPQH
>TRBV14|.|TRBJ2-7
ASSLLSRREQY
>TRBV11-2|.|TRBJ1-2
ASSSSPGAAGGYT
>TRBV19|TRBD2|TRBJ2-1
ASSIRLTSGRVRNEQF
>TRBV7-8|.|TRBJ2-7
ASSLTELANEQY
>TRBV3-1/TRBV3-2|.|TRBJ2-3
ASSQGGDTQY